Sequencing of this T cell receptor beta chain was carried out in a study of blood T cell repertoires in COVID-19. Study at large: Both acute and convalescent COVID-19 samples were obtained from the United States, Italy and Spain. Nucleic acid was either cDNA or gDNA, and it came from T cells, B-cell-depleted T cells, or PBMCs.

The CDR3 runs to 14 residues. V lost 6 bases to trimming and J lost 7 bases, with 16 bases between them. Germline CDR1 and CDR2: MNHEY and SVGAGI. Original processing methods: Nucleated cell counts were estimated from reference gene primer amplification. Produced via immunoSEQ multiplex PCR; TCRdb's table is partial and in-frame only. V, J and clone size are taken as reported in that table, and D and trimming were inferred from the DNA itself. The table has roughly 38,000 clones, about nine tenths seen once. The chain carries TRBV6-5 and TRBJ1-5; tentative D call: TRBD1 (6 bases). This sequence was found in a man aged 65 to 79 with acute or convalescent COVID-19. The sample taken for sequencing was peripheral blood. The CDR3 coding sequence is TGTGCCAGCAGCCGCGGACAGCGGAGCCAGCCCCAGCATTTT. This sequence encodes CASSRGQRSQPQHF.